Reported below is one T cell receptor beta chain. These data come from a study of blood T cell repertoires in COVID-19. Study summary: Both acute and convalescent COVID-19 samples were obtained from the United States, Italy and Spain. PBMCs, B-cell-depleted T cells, or T cells provided the cDNA or gDNA that made up the material.

Original data processing: Estimates of nucleated cell counts were drawn from the amplification of reference gene primers. TCRdb's copy holds only in-frame clones and misses some; the assay was immunoSEQ multiplex PCR. V, J and clone size are taken as reported in that table, and D and trimming were inferred from the DNA itself. The sample carries 130,000 to 150,000 clones, about four fifths recorded once. This CDR3 is built from 17 residues. V was shortened by 0 bases and J by 1 base, with 15 bases between the two germline ends. Germline lookup yields CDR1 SGHVS and CDR2 FQNEAQ. This sequence originates from a man between 70 and 80 years old who had recovered from COVID-19. The material sequenced was peripheral blood. The chain employs TRBV7-8 and TRBJ1-1, with D tentatively TRBD1 (5 bases). CDR3 amino acids: CASSLAFQGTRNTEAFF. CDR3 nucleotides: TGTGCCAGCAGCTTAGCCTTCCAGGGAACGAGGAACACTGAAGCTTTCTTT.